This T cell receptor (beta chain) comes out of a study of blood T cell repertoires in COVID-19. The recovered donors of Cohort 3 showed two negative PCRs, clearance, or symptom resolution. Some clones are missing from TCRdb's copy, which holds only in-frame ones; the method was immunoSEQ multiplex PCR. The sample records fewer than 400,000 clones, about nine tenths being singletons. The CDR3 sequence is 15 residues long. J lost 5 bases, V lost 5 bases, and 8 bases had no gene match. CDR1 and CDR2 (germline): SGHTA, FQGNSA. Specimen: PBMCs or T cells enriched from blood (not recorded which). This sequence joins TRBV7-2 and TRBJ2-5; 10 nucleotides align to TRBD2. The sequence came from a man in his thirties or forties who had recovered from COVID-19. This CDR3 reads CASSVLAGVMETQYF. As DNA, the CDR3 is TGTGCCAGCAGCGTCCTAGCGGGAGTTATGGAGACCCAGTACTTC.